These 24 T cell receptor beta chains originate from one sample sequenced in a study of neurological immune-mediated disorders. The sample's time point: longitudinal time-point 1 (baseline). One entry per CDR3 protein, called by TCRdb with MiXCR from the 5' RACE reads. Of around 60,000 distinct CDR3 sequences listed, around 10% are singletons. Sequencing used PBMCs. Source of these receptors: a male donor with HTLV-1-associated myelopathy (HAM/TSP).

This clonotype was seen at least ten times. The rearrangement links TRBV11-2 to TRBJ1-1; 9 bases map to TRBD1. The junction had 7 bases not matched to a gene; V was cut back by 5 bases and J by 6 bases. Germline-derived CDR1 and CDR2 are SGHAT and FQNNGV. There are 14 residues in the CDR3. This CDR3 reads CASSTQGASSEAFF. The CDR3 DNA is TGTGCCAGCAGCACACAGGGGGCAAGCTCTGAAGCTTTCTTT.

This clonotype occurred many times. The chain employs TRBV5-6 and TRBJ1-2; D gene ambiguous. Germline-derived CDR1 and CDR2 are SGHDT and YYEEEE. The CDR3 runs 12 residues. The V end was cut by 0 bases, the J end by 8 bases, with 8 bases between. The CDR3 DNA reads TGTGCCAGCAGCTTGGGATGGGGAGGCTACACCTTC. Protein sequence: CASSLGWGGYTF.

This clonotype was detected many times. The rearrangement uses TRBV30 and TRBJ1-2, with a weak D call TRBD1 (6 bases). Germline-derived CDR1 and CDR2 are GTSNPN and SVGIG (reference sequence). V lost 4 bases and J 3 bases, leaving 12 bases between the germline ends. CDR3 length: 13 residues. The CDR3 here is CAWNEGQYYGYTF. Written as DNA, the CDR3 is TGTGCCTGGAATGAAGGACAGTACTATGGCTACACCTTC.

This clonotype was detected many times. This chain joins TRBV28 and TRBJ2-5; D is unclear. Germline lookup yields CDR1 MDHEN and CDR2 SYDVKM. The CDR3 spans 12 residues. With 8 bases removed from V and 3 bases from J, the gap between germline ends came to 10 bases. The CDR3 sequence: CASGSAKETQYF. In DNA form, the CDR3 reads TGTGCCAGCGGATCGGCTAAAGAGACCCAGTACTTC.

To note about this clonotype: One junction end disagrees with the germline gene, perhaps due to a read error. The chain links TRBV5-1 to TRBJ1-2, with D perhaps TRBD1 (5 bases). This CDR3 is 12 amino acids long. Germline V gives CDR1 SGHRS, CDR2 YFSETQ. The CDR3 spells CASRLEGYGYTF. In DNA form, the CDR3 reads TGCGCCAGCAGATTGGAGGGGTATGGCTACACCTTC.

This clonotype was observed at least ten times. This chain connects TRBV7-9 to TRBJ2-7; D unresolved. The CDR3 runs to 13 residues. V lost 6 bases and J lost 5, with 14 bases in between. In germline, CDR1 is SEHNR, CDR2 FQNEAQ (reference sequence). The CDR3 sequence is CASRAQALNEQYF. The CDR3 DNA reads TGTGCCAGCAGGGCCCAGGCCCTAAACGAGCAGTACTTC.

This clonotype was seen at least ten times. The V gene is TRBV4-3, the J gene TRBJ2-3; D remains unclear. V shed 0 bases and J shed 3 bases, with 10 bases lying between them. The CDR3 extends over 15 amino acids. The germline V gene has CDR1 LGHNA and CDR2 YSLEER. The CDR3 loop reads CASSQEDLGTDTQYF. The CDR3, as DNA: TGCGCCAGCAGCCAAGAGGACCTTGGAACAGATACGCAGTATTTT.

This clonotype was found many times. V is TRBV20-1 and J is TRBJ1-1, with 8 bases lining up with TRBD1. Germline-derived CDR1 and CDR2 are DFQATT and SNEGSKA (reference sequence). V lost 4 bases to trimming and J lost 7 bases; unmatched junction nucleotides: 2. The length of the CDR3 is 11 residues. The CDR3 loop reads CSATGGIEAFF. DNA for the CDR3: TGCAGTGCTACAGGGGGCATTGAAGCTTTCTTT.

This clonotype was counted ten times or more. The rearrangement uses TRBV5-1 and TRBJ2-1; D assignment may be TRBD1 or TRBD2 (5 bases each). The V end lost 7 bases, the J end lost 7 bases, and 15 bases lay between the germline ends. CDR3 size: 13 residues. Germline V gene data show CDR1 as SGHRS and CDR2 as YFSETQ. CDR3 in DNA: TGCGCCAGCCGAACGGGACCCAATAATGAGCAGTTCTTC. Encoded protein: CASRTGPNNEQFF.

In this sample, this clonotype turned up many times. The J gene is TRBJ1-5, the V gene TRBV28; D uncertain. Germline CDR1 MDHEN, CDR2 SYDVKM. The CDR3 covers 12 residues. CDR3 in DNA: TGTGCGACCTTGGCCAGCAATCAGCCCCAGCATTTT. Translated, it gives CATLASNQPQHF.

This clonotype was detected ten times or more. This clone may be a read error of a much larger clone one base away. The chain links TRBV6-5 to TRBJ1-2; tentative D call: TRBD1 (5 bases). The CDR3 consists of 13 residues. CDR1 MNHEY and CDR2 SVGAGI come from the germline V gene. CDR3 region: CVSSSPGTPGYTF. CDR3 DNA: TGTGTCAGCAGTTCCCCGGGGACCCCAGGCTACACCTTC.

The chain links TRBV6-2 or TRBV6-3 to TRBJ2-7; TRBD2 is a possible D gene (5 bases). The ends were cut back, 6 bases at V and 2 bases at J, with 11 bases in the middle. Germline V gives CDR1 MNHEY, CDR2 SVGEGT. This CDR3 is built from 13 residues. The DNA of the CDR3 is TGTGCCAGCAGCAAGTCCGGGGCCTACGAGCAGTACTTC. It codes for CASSKSGAYEQYF.

This clonotype was counted at least ten times. The chain is built from TRBV5-1 and TRBJ2-1; D call uncertain. Trimming pared 3 bases from V and 2 bases from J, leaving 12 bases between. Germline loops: CDR1 SGHRS, CDR2 YFSETQ. The CDR3 loop spans 15 amino acids. The CDR3: CASSSSSGAYNEQFF. The CDR3 bases are TGCGCCAGCAGCTCCTCGTCAGGAGCCTACAATGAGCAGTTCTTC. Using reference TRBV5-1 and TRBJ2-1 for the parts outside the CDR3, the full variable domain is KAGVTQTPRYLIKTRGQQVTLSCSPISGHRSVSWYQQTPGQGLQFLFEYFSETQRNKGNFPGRFSGRQFSNSRSEMNVSTLELGDSALYLCASSSSSGAYNEQFFGPGTRLTVL.

This clonotype was observed many times. The chain couples TRBV7-8 to TRBJ1-2, with TRBD1 identical over 8 bases. This CDR3 region has 14 residues. Germline CDR1 SGHVS, CDR2 FQNEAQ. With 1 base clipped from V and 8 bases from J, the junction kept 6 bases outside the gene matches. The CDR3 nucleotides read TGTGCCAGCAGCTTAGTGGCAGGGGGCAGGGGCTACACCTTC. Protein sequence: CASSLVAGGRGYTF.

In its sample, this clonotype was seen many times. This chain links TRBV3-1 with TRBJ1-1; no definite D call. Trimming removed 0 bases at V and 4 bases at J, with 21 bases between. In germline, CDR1 is LGHDT, CDR2 YNNKEL (reference sequence). The CDR3 consists of 18 residues. The CDR3 nucleotides read TGTGCCAGCAGCCAAGATCCGACGGCGAGGGATGGTTGCACTGAAGCTTTCTTT. It is translated as CASSQDPTARDGCTEAFF.

In nucleotides, the CDR3 is TGTGCCAGCAGCGGCCCCCTGGGACGGATCTATGGCTACACCTTC. Protein sequence: CASSGPLGRIYGYTF. V usage is TRBV9 and J usage is TRBJ1-2; D possibly corresponds to TRBD1 (5 bases). CDR1 SGDLS and CDR2 YYNGEE come from the germline V gene. The CDR3 totals 15 residues. Trimming cost V 3 bases and J 4 bases, with 16 bases left between them.

This clonotype was observed at least ten times. This chain joins TRBV12-3 or TRBV12-4 and TRBJ2-7; D is unclear. The length of the CDR3 is 12 residues. V lost 6 bases to trimming and J lost 3 bases, with 9 bases between them. The CDR3 here is CASSETDYEQYF. The CDR3, as DNA: TGTGCCAGCAGCGAGACTGACTACGAGCAGTACTTC.

This clonotype came up once. This may stem from a read error, because a much larger clone lies one nucleotide away. V gene TRBV5-1 combines with J gene TRBJ2-2, with D perhaps matching TRBD2 (6 bases). CDR3 size: 15 residues. Germline values: CDR1 SGHRS, CDR2 YFSETQ. The CDR3: CARSLEGGDTGELFF. CDR3 DNA sequence: TGCGCCAGGAGCTTGGAGGGCGGAGACACCGGGGAGCTGTTTTTT.

A remark on this clonotype: Being one base from a much bigger clone, this may be a read error. The chain couples TRBV14 to TRBJ1-4; D might be TRBD1 (6 bases). Germline assignment: CDR1 SGHDN and CDR2 FVKESK. V was cut by 5 bases and J by 8 bases, with 15 bases left in between. CDR3 length: 14 residues. The CDR3 loop reads CASSSIRGGEKLFF. CDR3 in DNA: TGTGCCAGCAGCTCAATACGGGGGGGCGAAAAACTGTTTTTT.

In its sample, this clonotype was seen many times. V usage is TRBV7-2 and J usage is TRBJ2-2; D may be TRBD1 (5 bases). CDR1 SGHTA and CDR2 FQGNSA come from the germline V gene. The CDR3 spans 13 residues. Trimming shortened V by 4 bases and J by 5 bases, and 8 bases separated the two germline ends. The CDR3 protein is CASSSSGTGELFF. In DNA, the CDR3 is TGTGCCAGCAGCTCGTCAGGGACCGGGGAGCTGTTTTTT.

This clonotype was counted a few times. The rearrangement uses TRBV4-3 and TRBJ1-2; no firm D call. CDR1 and CDR2 from the germline V gene are LGHNA and YSLEER. The CDR3 consists of 14 residues. Trimming stripped 0 bases from V and 6 bases from J, with 11 bases between. The CDR3 loop reads CASSQEWLGNGYTF. Written as DNA, the CDR3 is TGCGCCAGCAGCCAAGAATGGTTGGGTAATGGCTACACCTTC.

The chain has TRBV7-2 and TRBJ2-7; maybe TRBD1 (5 bases). V was cut by 10 bases and J by 4 bases, with 20 bases left in between. Germline CDR1 is SGHTA and CDR2 is FQGNSA. CDR3 size: 14 residues. CDR3 loop: CAINLGQGLYEQYF. CDR3 bases: TGTGCCATCAACTTAGGTCAGGGTCTGTACGAGCAGTACTTC.

The sample holds many counts of this clonotype. The J gene is TRBJ2-5, the V gene TRBV10-3, with 12 bases lining up with TRBD2. This CDR3 has 14 amino acids. The V gene's germline CDR1 is ENHRY and CDR2 SYGVKD. Trimming cost V 6 bases and J 4 bases; bases outside gene matches: 3. The CDR3, as DNA: TGTGCCATCAGGGCGACTAGCGGGGGAGAGACCCAGTACTTC. Its translation: CAIRATSGGETQYF.

This clonotype appeared many times. The J gene is TRBJ2-3, the V gene TRBV5-1; D is undetermined. Germline V CDR1 and CDR2: SGHRS, YFSETQ. Between the trimmed V and J ends, which lost 4 bases and 6 bases, there was a span of 9 bases. CDR3 length: 12 amino acids. The CDR3 region has the DNA TGCGCCAGCAGCCCTCAGCTTGATACGCAGTATTTT. Residues: CASSPQLDTQYF.